Listed below are T cell receptor beta chains from one sample, sequenced in a study of blood T cells in healthy people across ages. One entry per CDR3 protein, called by TCRdb with MiXCR from the 5' RACE reads. Of about 1,600,000 distinct CDR3 sequences listed, approximately 42% are singletons. The source material was blood. Every receptor here comes from a woman aged 18-35 years in good health. The CDR3 runs from the conserved cysteine through the conserved F or W. D genes are given only for firm matches. The listing skips clone size in some rows; elsewhere it reads once, few, many or a size class.

d_call,v_call,j_call,clone_size,cdr3_nt,cdr3_aa
.,TRBV7-6,TRBJ1-4,.,TGTGCCAGCAGCTTAGACGTAGGGGGGCGTTTGTTTTTT,CASSLDVGGRLFF
.,TRBV28,TRBJ2-3,few,TGTGCCAGCAGTATACAGGGTTGGAGCACAGATACGCAGTATTTT,CASSIQGWSTDTQYF
.,TRBV7-9,TRBJ2-1,.,TGTGCCAGCCAAGAAACGGCCTTCGATGAGCAGTTCTTC,CASQETAFDEQFF
.,TRBV25-1,TRBJ2-1,.,TGTGCCAGCAGTGAAGGCGGGAACTACGAGCAGTTCTTC,CASSEGGNYEQFF
.,TRBV20-1,TRBJ1-2,.,TGCAGCTCAGACGGAACCCTAGGCTATGGCTACACCTTC,CSSDGTLGYGYTF
.,TRBV21-1,TRBJ2-7,.,TGTGCCAGCAGCAAAGTAGCAGGGAGCGACGAGCAGTACTTC,CASSKVAGSDEQYF
TRBD2,TRBV20-1,TRBJ2-7,few,TGCAGTGCCGCGAACATAGCGGGGGCCTACGAGCAGTACTTC,CSAANIAGAYEQYF
.,TRBV29-1,TRBJ1-1,.,TGCAGCGTTGAATTCGGGCGGAACACTGAAGCTTTCTTT,CSVEFGRNTEAFF
TRBD1,TRBV27,TRBJ2-7,.,TGTGCCAGCAAGACCCGACAGGGGGTGTCCTACGAGCAGTACTTC,CASKTRQGVSYEQYF
TRBD2,TRBV20-1,TRBJ2-7,.,TGCAGTGCTTTCGGACTAGCCGCTTACTCCTACAATGAGCAGTACTTC,CSAFGLAAYSYNEQYF
TRBD2,TRBV12-3/TRBV12-4,TRBJ2-7,.,TGTGCCAGCAGTTTCGAGAGCGGGAGCTCCTACGAGCAGTACTTC,CASSFESGSSYEQYF
.,TRBV7-2,TRBJ2-1,.,TGTGCCAGCAGCCTTATGAGGAGCTCCTACAATGAGCAGTTCTTC,CASSLMRSSYNEQFF
TRBD2,TRBV9,TRBJ2-3,once,TGTGCCAGCAGCGTAGAAGTAGCGGGCCGTACGCAGTATTTT,CASSVEVAGRTQYF
TRBD1,TRBV27,TRBJ1-5,.,TGTGCCAGCCTTCCACAGGGGGCGGGCAATCAGCCCCAGCATTTT,CASLPQGAGNQPQHF
.,TRBV21-1,TRBJ2-7,.,TGTACCAGCGGCTTACAGGGGGCCCTCTCCTACGAGCAGTACTTC,CTSGLQGALSYEQYF
TRBD2,TRBV5-1,TRBJ2-2,.,TGCGCCAGCAGCTCCGCGGGGGTTGCCGGGGAGCTGTTTTTT,CASSSAGVAGELFF
.,TRBV28,TRBJ2-2,.,TGTGCCAGCAGTTTTACAGGGACCGGAGGCGGGGAGCTGTTTTTT,CASSFTGTGGGELFF
.,TRBV7-2,TRBJ1-6,.,TGTGCCAGCAGCCGGGACATGTCTAATTCACCCCTCCACTTT,CASSRDMSNSPLHF
.,TRBV5-1,TRBJ1-4,many,TGCGCCAGCAGCCTGTCAGGGTCAACTAATGAAAAACTGTTTTTT,CASSLSGSTNEKLFF